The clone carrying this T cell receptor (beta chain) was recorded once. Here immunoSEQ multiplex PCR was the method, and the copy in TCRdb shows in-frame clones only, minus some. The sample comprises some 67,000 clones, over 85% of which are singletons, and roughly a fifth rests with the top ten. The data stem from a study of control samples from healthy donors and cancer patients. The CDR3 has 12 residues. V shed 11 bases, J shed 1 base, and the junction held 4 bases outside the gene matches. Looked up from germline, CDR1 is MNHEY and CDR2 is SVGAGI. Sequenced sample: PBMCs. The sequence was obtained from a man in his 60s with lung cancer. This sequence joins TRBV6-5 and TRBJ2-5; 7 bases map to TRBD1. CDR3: CAGHRGQETQYF. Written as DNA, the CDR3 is TGTGCCGGCCACAGGGGCCAAGAGACCCAGTACTTC.